This T cell receptor (beta chain) was found in a study of cytomegalovirus exposure and HLA in healthy donors. Notes on the study in general: A few chains tied to CMV proved CMV antigen-specific in vitro.

Primers: 60 Vbeta forward and 13 Jbeta reverse. The assay was immunoSEQ multiplex PCR, and TCRdb's table has in-frame clones only and misses some. The profile shows 100,000 or so clones, around 80% of them singletons. A word on this clone: Its antigen is not known.

The sequence was collected from a woman in her forties or fifties in good health and CMV-seropositive. The sample was PBMCs.

The CDR3 is CASSVGDRVTGSGYTF. The DNA of the CDR3 is TGTGCCAGCAGCGTAGGGGACAGGGTTACGGGAAGTGGCTACACCTTC. The chain combines TRBV9 with TRBJ1-2, with 9 nucleotides matching TRBD1. V lost 0 bases and J lost 7; bases outside the gene matches: 10. The length of the CDR3 is 16 residues. Germline V gene data show CDR1 as SGDLS and CDR2 as YYNGEE.